Below, 5 T cell receptor beta chains from the same sample are listed, as sequenced in a study of blood T cells in healthy people across ages. A sample-barcoded 5' primer and a J-beta primer mix were used in a second PCR of about 7 to 12 cycles. Via MiXCR, TCRdb re-called the 5' RACE reads, giving one row per CDR3 protein. The table shows approximately 800,000 distinct CDR3 sequences, with about 36% occurring only once. The sequenced sample consisted of blood. These receptors were obtained from a man between 18 and 35 years old in good health.

In its sample, this clonotype was seen many times. The chain uses TRBV5-6 and TRBJ1-4, with 10 bases fitting TRBD1. The CDR3 runs to 15 residues. V shed 5 bases, J shed 8 bases, and the junction held 9 bases outside the gene matches. Germline CDR1 and CDR2: SGHDT and YYEEEE. The chain's CDR3 is CASSQGQGMNEKLFF. In DNA, the CDR3 is TGTGCCAGCAGTCAGGGACAGGGGATGAACGAAAAACTGTTTTTT.

The chain employs TRBV4-3 and TRBJ2-1; TRBD1 matches at 9 bases. Germline V gene lookup returns CDR1 LGHNA and CDR2 YSLEER. This CDR3 is built from 14 residues. V was pared by 4 bases and J by 3 bases, with 1 base of the junction left unmatched. In nucleotides, the CDR3 is TGCGCCAGCAGCCCGGACAGGGGCTACAATGAGCAGTTCTTC. Protein sequence: CASSPDRGYNEQFF.

Notes on this clonotype: At one of its ends the junction is not consistent with the germline gene, which may arise from a read error. The rearrangement links TRBV28 to TRBJ1-6; D uncertain. The germline CDR1 and CDR2 sequences are MDHEN and SYDVKM. This CDR3 contains 13 residues. CDR3 coding DNA: TGTGCCAGCAGTCCGCTGCCGAATTCACCCCCCCACTTT. This translates into CASSPLPNSPPHF.

There are a few counts of this clonotype. The chain has TRBV5-1 and TRBJ1-5, with 9 bases that match TRBD1. Looked up from germline, CDR1 is SGHRS and CDR2 is YFSETQ. J lost 6 bases, V lost 3 bases, and 10 bases had no gene match. CDR3 length: 16 residues. The CDR3 nucleotides read TGCGCCAGCAGCTCGAAACGGGACAGGGTATTTCAGCCCCAGCATTTT. Amino acid sequence: CASSSKRDRVFQPQHF.

This clonotype was observed many times. This sequence joins TRBV4-1 and TRBJ1-5; D call uncertain. This CDR3 spans 13 amino acids. CDR1 and CDR2 from the germline V gene are MGHRA and YSYEKL. Trimming stripped 6 bases from V and 5 bases from J, with 11 bases between. This chain's CDR3 is CASSRTEDQPQHF. The CDR3 nucleotides read TGCGCCAGCAGTCGGACGGAGGATCAGCCCCAGCATTTT.